This passage covers 2 T cell receptor beta chains from one sample sequenced in a study of Ad26.COV2.S vaccination and SARS-CoV-2 variants. The data were produced by immunoSEQ multiplex PCR, yet TCRdb's version contains in-frame clones alone and is incomplete. Among around 250,000 clones listed, approximately 90% were seen once. Stated treatment: some 20 received Ad26.COV2.S at low or high dose, single or two shots; a few received placebo; per-sample allocation not given. Sampling occurred on day 63 after the first vaccine or placebo injection. The specimen comprised peripheral blood, sampled in a trial of Ad26.COV2.S vaccine versus placebo. The receptors derive from a person aged 18-60 years who received the Ad26.COV2.S COVID-19 vaccine or a placebo.

The chain recombines TRBV3-1 (or the pseudogene TRBV3-2) with TRBJ1-2; no clear D. Germline CDR1 is LGHDT and CDR2 is YNNKEL (reference sequence). This CDR3 has 13 amino acids. Trimming took 0 bases from V and 8 from J, leaving 10 bases between them. In nucleotides, the CDR3 is TGTGCCAGCAGCCAAGAACGAGTTGGCGGCTACACCTTC. It specifies CASSQERVGGYTF.

In its sample, this clone was seen once. The V call is TRBV18, the J call TRBJ2-5, with D possibly being TRBD1 (5 bases). The CDR3 length is 15 residues. Per the germline V gene, CDR1 is KGHSH and CDR2 is LQKENI. V lost 1 base and J 4 bases, leaving 13 bases between the germline ends. CDR3 in amino acids: CASSPLLARGETQYF. DNA of the CDR3: TGTGCCAGCTCACCACTCTTGGCAAGGGGAGAGACCCAGTACTTC.